This TCR beta chain is drawn from a study of T cells after yellow fever vaccination. Study overall: Preparing low-cell-number fractions relied on SMART-Seq v4 Ultra Low Input. Findings and limits, study-wide: The CD4 compartment and the CD8 compartment contained a small share of clonotypes in common. Abundant clonotypes (contaminants from the bulk population) could be present in FACS-sorted repertoires.

5'RACE template switching added a universal primer site and UMIs to TCR cDNA. TCRdb ran MiXCR on the 5' RACE reads and lists one entry per CDR3 protein. The data hold 250,000 to 350,000 distinct CDR3 sequences, with around 4.5% observed a single time. This clonotype was recorded many times. The antigen remains unidentified. The CDR3 totals 16 residues. Germline CDR1 is SGHAT and CDR2 is FQNNGV. After removal of 4 bases from V and 7 bases from J, the junction contained 16 bases not matched to a gene. The chain combines TRBV11-2 with TRBJ2-7; 7 nucleotides line up with TRBD2. This clonotype was sampled from a man younger than 35 who received the YFV17D yellow fever vaccine. Sequenced here: PBMCs, sampled 15 days after the yellow fever booster vaccination. The CDR3 coding sequence is TGTGCCAGCAGCTCCCCTCGCGGGGACTACCCGTTGGAGCAGTACTTC. This encodes CASSSPRGDYPLEQYF.